This is a list of T cell receptor beta chains from one sample in a study of blood T cell repertoires in COVID-19. Sequencing used immunoSEQ multiplex PCR; TCRdb keeps in-frame clones, though not all of them. The sample includes some 100,000 clones, around nine tenths seen only once; the top ten take about 9.3%. Sequencing was performed on peripheral blood. The receptors derive from a man aged 45-65 years with acute or convalescent COVID-19. The CDR3 runs from the conserved cysteine through the conserved F or W. The D gene is left open where the match is weak. A clone size is listed for some rows: how often the clone was seen (once, few, many), or a class if it is expanded.

d_gene: NA; v_gene: TRBV19; abundance: few; j_gene: TRBJ2-7; CDR3nt: TGTGCCAGTAGTATGGGGGCCCGTCGGGAGCAGTACTTC; CDR3aa: CASSMGARREQYF
d_gene: NA; v_gene: TRBV5-5; abundance: NA; j_gene: TRBJ1-1; CDR3nt: TGTGCCAGCAGCTTGGTGGGCAGGGAAGCTTTCTTT; CDR3aa: CASSLVGREAFF
d_gene: NA; v_gene: TRBV3-1/TRBV3-2; abundance: NA; j_gene: TRBJ2-7; CDR3nt: TGTGCCAGCAGCCCACAGGGAGGGCCGAACGAGCAGTACTTC; CDR3aa: CASSPQGGPNEQYF
d_gene: TRBD2; v_gene: TRBV30; abundance: NA; j_gene: TRBJ2-3; CDR3nt: TGTGCCTGGAGTGGTATGGCGGGAGGGGGAGATACGCAGTATTTT; CDR3aa: CAWSGMAGGGDTQYF
d_gene: TRBD1; v_gene: TRBV19; abundance: NA; j_gene: TRBJ1-2; CDR3nt: TGTGCCAGTAGTCCGGACCGGGACAGGGTCTATGGCTACACCTTC; CDR3aa: CASSPDRDRVYGYTF
d_gene: TRBD1; v_gene: TRBV7-9; abundance: NA; j_gene: TRBJ1-3; CDR3nt: TGTGCCAGCAGCTTTATGAGACAGGGGGACTCTGGAAACACCATATATTTT; CDR3aa: CASSFMRQGDSGNTIYF
d_gene: NA; v_gene: TRBV18; abundance: NA; j_gene: TRBJ1-1; CDR3nt: TGTGCCAGCTCACCACCAGAGGGTACGAACACTGAAGCTTTCTTT; CDR3aa: CASSPPEGTNTEAFF
d_gene: NA; v_gene: TRBV4-1; abundance: NA; j_gene: TRBJ2-5; CDR3nt: TGCGCCAGCAGCCAAGTCACCCCCGGACCGGGAAAAGAGACCCAGTACTTC; CDR3aa: CASSQVTPGPGKETQYF
d_gene: NA; v_gene: TRBV29-1; abundance: NA; j_gene: TRBJ2-3; CDR3nt: TGCAGCGGTGGTAACCAGATAACGCAGTATTTT; CDR3aa: CSGGNQITQYF
d_gene: TRBD2; v_gene: TRBV11-2; abundance: NA; j_gene: TRBJ2-7; CDR3nt: TGTGCCAGCAGCTTAGATCGGAACTTAGGGACTAGGGCCTACGAGCAGTACTTC; CDR3aa: CASSLDRNLGTRAYEQYF
d_gene: TRBD1; v_gene: TRBV7-9; abundance: NA; j_gene: TRBJ1-1; CDR3nt: TGTGCCAGCAGCACACAGGGGGGGACTGAAGCTTTCTTT; CDR3aa: CASSTQGGTEAFF
d_gene: NA; v_gene: TRBV21-1; abundance: NA; j_gene: TRBJ2-5; CDR3nt: TGTGCCAGCACCGTCCCGGGACAGGGTGAAGAGACCCAGTACTTC; CDR3aa: CASTVPGQGEETQYF
d_gene: TRBD1; v_gene: TRBV19; abundance: NA; j_gene: TRBJ1-3; CDR3nt: TGTGCCAGTAGTATGGACAGGAGCTCTGGAAACACCATATATTTT; CDR3aa: CASSMDRSSGNTIYF
d_gene: NA; v_gene: TRBV6-6; abundance: once; j_gene: TRBJ2-1; CDR3nt: TGTGCCAGCAGTAAGGACTATAACTACAATGAGCAGTTCTTC; CDR3aa: CASSKDYNYNEQFF
d_gene: NA; v_gene: TRBV19; abundance: NA; j_gene: TRBJ2-1; CDR3nt: TGTGCCAGTAGTATAGATGGGGGCATACGGTACAATGAGCAGTTCTTC; CDR3aa: CASSIDGGIRYNEQFF
d_gene: NA; v_gene: TRBV2; abundance: NA; j_gene: TRBJ2-6; CDR3nt: TGTGCCAGCTCCTTGGGGTCAGGAGGTGGGGCCAACGTCCTGACTTTC; CDR3aa: CASSLGSGGGANVLTF
d_gene: NA; v_gene: TRBV11-1; abundance: NA; j_gene: TRBJ2-7; CDR3nt: TGTGCCAGCAGCCATGGGGGGGCATCCTACGAGCAGTACTTC; CDR3aa: CASSHGGASYEQYF
d_gene: NA; v_gene: TRBV4-1; abundance: NA; j_gene: TRBJ2-1; CDR3nt: TGCGCCAGCAGCCAAGGCCGGGAGTTATCCTACAATGAGCAGTTCTTC; CDR3aa: CASSQGRELSYNEQFF
d_gene: NA; v_gene: TRBV5-1; abundance: NA; j_gene: TRBJ1-1; CDR3nt: TGCGCCAGCAGCTCTCAAGGAGGAATCACTGAAGCTTTCTTT; CDR3aa: CASSSQGGITEAFF
d_gene: TRBD1; v_gene: TRBV7-9; abundance: NA; j_gene: TRBJ1-4; CDR3nt: TGTGCCAGCAGCTTCGGACAGGGAATTAATGAAAAACTGTTTTTT; CDR3aa: CASSFGQGINEKLFF
d_gene: TRBD1; v_gene: TRBV5-8; abundance: NA; j_gene: TRBJ1-2; CDR3nt: TGTGCCAGCAGCTCCCGGACAGGAAACTATGGCTACACCTTC; CDR3aa: CASSSRTGNYGYTF
d_gene: NA; v_gene: TRBV19; abundance: few; j_gene: TRBJ1-2; CDR3nt: TGTGCCAGTAGGCAGCCGGGCGCCGGAGGCGGCTATGGCTACACCTTC; CDR3aa: CASRQPGAGGGYGYTF
d_gene: NA; v_gene: TRBV12-2; abundance: NA; j_gene: TRBJ1-1; CDR3nt: TGTGCAAGTCGCTTACCAACGGGGGAGGAGACTGAAGCTTTCTTT; CDR3aa: CASRLPTGEETEAFF
d_gene: TRBD2; v_gene: TRBV7-9; abundance: few; j_gene: TRBJ2-5; CDR3nt: TGTGCCAGCAGCTTAAGTGGGACTAGGCTCCAAGAGACCCAGTACTTC; CDR3aa: CASSLSGTRLQETQYF
d_gene: TRBD1; v_gene: TRBV29-1; abundance: NA; j_gene: TRBJ1-2; CDR3nt: TGCAGCGCCGACGCCGGGACAGGGACCTATGGCTACACCTTC; CDR3aa: CSADAGTGTYGYTF
d_gene: NA; v_gene: TRBV6-1; abundance: NA; j_gene: TRBJ2-5; CDR3nt: TGTGCCAGCAGTGAAGCCGGTTTCGGGGAGACCCAGTACTTC; CDR3aa: CASSEAGFGETQYF
d_gene: NA; v_gene: TRBV29-1; abundance: NA; j_gene: TRBJ1-2; CDR3nt: TGCAGCGTTGAAGTCGGGGGGGATGGCTACACCTTC; CDR3aa: CSVEVGGDGYTF